The 10 T cell receptor beta chains presented below share a single source sample, sequenced in a study of shared clonotypes between healthy human individuals. Repertoires were generated with immunoSEQ multiplex PCR, while TCRdb's copy carries only in-frame clones and drops some. Altogether about 460,000 clones are present, 60% to 80% being singletons, with the ten largest covering around 11%. Sequenced material: PBMCs. These receptors were obtained from a woman in her thirties or forties in good health. Some clones in this sample may be carry-over from other donors' samples.

The V and J genes are TRBV7-6 and TRBJ1-4; 10 bases match TRBD1. V lost 5 bases to trimming and J lost 0 bases; unmatched junction nucleotides: 9. CDR1 and CDR2 (germline): SGHVS, FNYEAQ. The CDR3 length is 18 residues. CDR3 nucleotide sequence: TGTGCCAGCAGCCCTACTAGACAGGGGGCTGCAACTAATGAAAAACTGTTTTTT. Its protein product is CASSPTRQGAATNEKLFF.

This rearrangement joins TRBV7-8 to TRBJ2-1, with D tentatively TRBD2 (6 bases). V was cut by 1 base and J by 6 bases, with 7 bases left in between. The CDR3 runs 13 residues. Germline assignment: CDR1 SGHVS and CDR2 FQNEAQ. The CDR3 sequence is CASSLGLVNEQFF. The CDR3 nucleotides are TGTGCCAGCAGCTTAGGACTAGTCAATGAGCAGTTCTTC.

As to this clone: Given the absence of the conserved phenylalanine or tryptophan at the CDR3 end, a read error is likely. The chain uses TRBV7-8 and TRBJ2-7; 9 nucleotides align to TRBD2. Looked up from germline, CDR1 is SGHVS and CDR2 is FQNEAQ. There are 15 residues in the CDR3. V lost 0 bases to trimming and J lost 6 bases; unmatched junction nucleotides: 6. DNA for the CDR3: TGTGCCAGCAGCTTAGCGCGGGGCGGGAGGGGCGAGCAGTACCTC. Its translation: CASSLARGGRGEQYL.

This clone appeared once. For the CDR3, the DNA is TGTGCCAGCAGTTTAGCAGGGGAAACCTACGAGCAGTACTTC. Translation gives CASSLAGETYEQYF. This sequence joins TRBV28 and TRBJ2-7; perhaps TRBD1 as D (6 bases). This CDR3 is 14 amino acids long. Germline lookup yields CDR1 MDHEN and CDR2 SYDVKM. V lost 2 bases and J lost 2, with 10 bases in between.

The V gene is TRBV5-1, the J gene TRBJ2-1; D may be TRBD2 (6 bases). Germline V gene sequence: CDR1 SGHRS, CDR2 YFSETQ. Trimming pared 6 bases from V and 0 bases from J, leaving 16 bases between. The CDR3 has 16 amino acids. Here the CDR3 reads CASTPGAGSSYNEQFF. CDR3 coding DNA: TGCGCCAGCACCCCCGGGGCGGGAAGCTCCTACAATGAGCAGTTCTTC.

A word on this clone: A much larger clone lies one base from this, so it may be a read error. The genes are TRBV5-1 and TRBJ2-1; TRBD2 aligns across 11 bases. Per germline, CDR1 SGHRS and CDR2 YFSETQ. The CDR3 loop spans 16 amino acids. CDR3 residues: CASSLATSGRGNEQLF. Written as DNA, the CDR3 is TGCGCCAGCAGCTTGGCAACTAGCGGGAGAGGCAATGAGCAGCTCTTC.

Only one count was recorded for this clone. Other DNA sequences in the same sample also yield this CDR3. As DNA, the CDR3 is TGCAGTGCCAGGGGCAGCTACGAGCAGTACTTC. Amino acids: CSARGSYEQYF. The rearrangement links TRBV20-1 to TRBJ2-7; TRBD1 is a possible D gene (6 bases). Germline V lookup: CDR1 DFQATT, CDR2 SNEGSKA (reference sequence). The V gene lost 6 bases and the J gene lost 3 bases, with 9 bases spanning the gap. The CDR3 runs 11 residues.

The J gene is TRBJ2-7, the V gene TRBV4-3; the D gene is possibly TRBD1 (6 bases). CDR3 length: 14 residues. Per germline, CDR1 LGHNA and CDR2 YSLEER. Deletions cut 1 base from V and 5 bases from J, with 12 bases between. CDR3 region: CASSQAGAPNEQYF. CDR3 nucleotides: TGCGCCAGCAGCCAAGCAGGGGCCCCCAACGAGCAGTACTTC.

The sample holds a few counts of this clone. The chain has TRBV7-9 and TRBJ2-7, with TRBD1 identical over 10 bases. Germline CDR1 reads SEHNR; CDR2 reads FQNEAQ (reference sequence). Trimming took 10 bases from V and 7 from J; bases not matched to a gene: 13. The CDR3 runs to 14 residues. The CDR3 sequence is CAISKGTGAGEQYF. DNA of the CDR3: TGTGCCATCTCAAAGGGGACAGGGGCTGGAGAGCAGTACTTC.

The J gene is TRBJ2-1, the V gene TRBV7-2; possibly TRBD2 for D (6 bases). Germline CDR1 reads SGHTA; CDR2 reads FQGNSA. The ends were cut back, 1 base at V and 5 bases at J, with 15 bases in the middle. This CDR3 has 16 amino acids. The CDR3 nucleotides are TGTGCCAGCAGCTTAGTCGGGGAGGCCTATAACAATGAGCAGTTCTTC. It translates to CASSLVGEAYNNEQFF.